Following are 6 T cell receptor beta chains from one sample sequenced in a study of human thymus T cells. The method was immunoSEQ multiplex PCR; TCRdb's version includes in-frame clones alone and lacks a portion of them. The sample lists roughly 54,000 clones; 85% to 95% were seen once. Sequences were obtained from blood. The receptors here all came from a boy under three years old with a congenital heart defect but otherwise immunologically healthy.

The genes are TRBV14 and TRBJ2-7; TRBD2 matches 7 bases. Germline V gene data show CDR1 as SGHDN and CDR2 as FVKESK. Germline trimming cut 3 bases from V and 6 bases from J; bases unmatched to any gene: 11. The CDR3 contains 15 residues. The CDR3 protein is CASSHRVGRSREQYF. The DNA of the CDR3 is TGTGCCAGCAGCCACAGAGTCGGGAGGAGTCGCGAGCAGTACTTC.

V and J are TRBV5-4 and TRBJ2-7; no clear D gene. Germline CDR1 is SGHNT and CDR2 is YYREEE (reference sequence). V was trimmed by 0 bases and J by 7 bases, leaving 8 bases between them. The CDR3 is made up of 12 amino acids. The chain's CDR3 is CASSLEGNEQYF. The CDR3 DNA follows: TGTGCCAGCAGCTTGGAGGGAAATGAGCAGTACTTC.

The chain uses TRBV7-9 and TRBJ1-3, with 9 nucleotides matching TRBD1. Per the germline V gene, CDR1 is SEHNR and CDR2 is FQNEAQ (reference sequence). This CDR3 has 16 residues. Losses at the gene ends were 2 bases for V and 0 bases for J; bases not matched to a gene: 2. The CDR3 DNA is TGTGCCAGCAGCTTACGGGACAGGGTCTCTGGAAACACCATATATTTT. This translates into CASSLRDRVSGNTIYF.

The CDR3 spells CASSLRLAGTDTQYF. The DNA for the CDR3 is TGTGCCAGCAGCCTAAGACTAGCGGGCACAGATACGCAGTATTTT. This chain joins TRBV27 and TRBJ2-3; TRBD2 matches 9 bases. Germline lookup yields CDR1 MNHEY and CDR2 SMNVEV (reference sequence). V shed 6 bases and J 1 base; nucleotides not matched to a gene: 5. The length of the CDR3 is 15 residues.

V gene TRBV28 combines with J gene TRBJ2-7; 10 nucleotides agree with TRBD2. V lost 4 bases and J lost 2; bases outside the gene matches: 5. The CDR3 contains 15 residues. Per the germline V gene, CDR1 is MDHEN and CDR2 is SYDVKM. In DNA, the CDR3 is TGTGCCAGCAGTTCTAGCGGGAGAACAGCCTACGAGCAGTACTTC. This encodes CASSSSGRTAYEQYF.

CDR3 protein: CASSSPRTAKNEQFF. The CDR3, as DNA: TGTGCCAGCAGCTCCCCTCGGACAGCAAAAAATGAGCAGTTCTTC. V is TRBV28 and J is TRBJ2-1, with a possible D match to TRBD1 (6 bases). The V and J ends lost 6 bases and 7 bases respectively, with 19 bases between them. Germline V CDR1 and CDR2: MDHEN, SYDVKM. The CDR3 consists of 15 residues.